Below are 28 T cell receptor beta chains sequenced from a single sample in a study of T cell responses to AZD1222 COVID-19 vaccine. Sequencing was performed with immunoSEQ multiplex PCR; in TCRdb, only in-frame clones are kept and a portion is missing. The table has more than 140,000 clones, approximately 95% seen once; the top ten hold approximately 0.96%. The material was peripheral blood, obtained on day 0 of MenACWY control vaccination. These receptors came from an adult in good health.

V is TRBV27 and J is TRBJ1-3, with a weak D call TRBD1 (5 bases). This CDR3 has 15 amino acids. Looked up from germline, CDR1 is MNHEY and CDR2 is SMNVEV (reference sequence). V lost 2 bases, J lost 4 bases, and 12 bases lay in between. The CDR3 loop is CASSLGPGRGNTIYF. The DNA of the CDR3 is TGTGCCAGCAGTTTAGGTCCAGGGAGGGGAAACACCATATATTTT.

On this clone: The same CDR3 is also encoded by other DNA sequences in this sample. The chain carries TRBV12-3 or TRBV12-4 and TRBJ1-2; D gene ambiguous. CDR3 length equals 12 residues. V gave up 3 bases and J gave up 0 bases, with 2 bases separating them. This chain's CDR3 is CASSLTNYGYTF. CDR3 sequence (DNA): TGTGCCAGCAGTTTGACTAACTATGGCTACACCTTC.

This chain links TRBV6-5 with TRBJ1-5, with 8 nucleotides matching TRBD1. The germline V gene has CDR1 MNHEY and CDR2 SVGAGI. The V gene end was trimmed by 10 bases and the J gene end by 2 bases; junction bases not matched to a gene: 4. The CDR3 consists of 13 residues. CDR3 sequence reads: CATLTGGNQPQHF. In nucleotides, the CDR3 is TGTGCCACCCTGACAGGGGGCAATCAGCCCCAGCATTTT.

CDR3 coding DNA: TGTGCCAGCAGCTTTTCAGGGAACACCGGGGAGCTGTTTTTT. It encodes CASSFSGNTGELFF. V and J are TRBV11-2 and TRBJ2-2; D is unresolved. V dropped 3 bases and J dropped 1 base, with 6 bases sitting between them. This CDR3 region has 14 residues. The germline V gene encodes CDR1 SGHAT and CDR2 FQNNGV.

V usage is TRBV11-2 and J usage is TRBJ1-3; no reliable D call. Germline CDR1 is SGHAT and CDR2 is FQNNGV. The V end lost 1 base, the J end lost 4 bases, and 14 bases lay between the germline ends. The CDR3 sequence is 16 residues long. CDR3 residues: CASSLASPGGGNTIYF. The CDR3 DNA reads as TGTGCCAGCAGCTTAGCCAGTCCGGGTGGAGGAAACACCATATATTTT. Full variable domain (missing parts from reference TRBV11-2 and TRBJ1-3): EAGVAQSPRYKIIEKRQSVAFWCNPISGHATLYWYQQILGQGPKLLIQFQNNGVVDDSQLPKDRFSAERLKGVDSTLKIQPAKLEDSAVYLCASSLASPGGGNTIYFGEGSWLTVV.

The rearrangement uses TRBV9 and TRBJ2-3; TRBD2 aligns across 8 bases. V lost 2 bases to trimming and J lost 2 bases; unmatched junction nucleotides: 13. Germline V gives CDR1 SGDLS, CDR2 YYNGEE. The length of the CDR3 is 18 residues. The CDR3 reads CASSVRVGLAGTTDTQYF. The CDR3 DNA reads TGTGCCAGCAGCGTGAGGGTAGGACTAGCCGGGACCACAGATACGCAGTATTTT.

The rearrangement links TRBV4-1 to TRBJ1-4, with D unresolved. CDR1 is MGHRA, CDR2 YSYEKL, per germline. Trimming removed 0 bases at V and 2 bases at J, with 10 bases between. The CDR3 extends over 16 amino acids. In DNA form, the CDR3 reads TGCGCCAGCAGCCAAGATACAACAGTGACTAATGAAAAACTGTTTTTT. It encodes CASSQDTTVTNEKLFF.

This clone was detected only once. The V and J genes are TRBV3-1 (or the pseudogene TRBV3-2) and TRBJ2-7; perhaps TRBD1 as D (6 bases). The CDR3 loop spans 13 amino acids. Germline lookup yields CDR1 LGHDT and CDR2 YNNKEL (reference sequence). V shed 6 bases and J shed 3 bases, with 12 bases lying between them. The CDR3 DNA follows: TGTGCCAGCAGGGCTACAGGGAACTACGAGCAGTACTTC. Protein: CASRATGNYEQYF.

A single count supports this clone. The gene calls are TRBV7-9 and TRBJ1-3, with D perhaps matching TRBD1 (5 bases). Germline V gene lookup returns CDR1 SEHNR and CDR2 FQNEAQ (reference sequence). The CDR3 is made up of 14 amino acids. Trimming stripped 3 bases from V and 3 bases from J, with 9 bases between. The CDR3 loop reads CASSLGVSGNTIYF. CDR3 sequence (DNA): TGTGCCAGCAGCTTGGGGGTTAGTGGAAACACCATATATTTT.

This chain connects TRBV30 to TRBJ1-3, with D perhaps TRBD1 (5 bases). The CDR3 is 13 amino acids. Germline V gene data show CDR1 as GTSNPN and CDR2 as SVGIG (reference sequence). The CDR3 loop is CATGVVGGNTIYF. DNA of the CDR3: TGTGCTACGGGGGTAGTAGGTGGAAACACCATATATTTT.

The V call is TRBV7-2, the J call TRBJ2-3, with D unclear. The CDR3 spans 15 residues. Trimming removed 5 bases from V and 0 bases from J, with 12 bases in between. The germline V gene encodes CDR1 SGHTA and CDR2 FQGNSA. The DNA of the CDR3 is TGTGCCAGCAGCCCCCGAAGTGGGAGCACAGATACGCAGTATTTT. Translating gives CASSPRSGSTDTQYF.

The CDR3 reads CASSPLGTGSSPLHF. CDR3 nucleotides: TGTGCCAGCAGTCCGCTCGGGACAGGCTCTTCACCCCTCCACTTT. The chain links TRBV6-2 or TRBV6-3 to TRBJ1-6; 8 bases align to TRBD1. The CDR3 is 15 residues long. CDR1 is MNHEY and CDR2 is SVGEGT in the germline V gene. V shed 5 bases and J 9 bases; nucleotides not matched to a gene: 9.

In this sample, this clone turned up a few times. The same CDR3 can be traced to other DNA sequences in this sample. The DNA of the CDR3 is TGCGCCAGCAGCTTGGCGGGTACCACGAACACTGAAGCTTTCTTT. Amino acids: CASSLAGTTNTEAFF. The chain joins TRBV5-1 to TRBJ1-1; D uncertain. The length of the CDR3 is 15 residues. The V gene lost 0 bases and the J gene lost 1 base, with 10 bases spanning the gap. Germline V gene sequence: CDR1 SGHRS, CDR2 YFSETQ.

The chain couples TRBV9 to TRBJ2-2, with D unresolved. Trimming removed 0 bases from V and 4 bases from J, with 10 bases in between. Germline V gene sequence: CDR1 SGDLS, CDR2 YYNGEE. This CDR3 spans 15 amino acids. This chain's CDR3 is CASSVEGSGTGELFF. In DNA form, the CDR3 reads TGTGCCAGCAGCGTAGAAGGTTCGGGCACCGGGGAGCTGTTTTTT.

The CDR3 loop is CASSITGDTGELFF. For the CDR3, the DNA is TGTGCCAGCAGTATTACAGGTGACACCGGGGAGCTGTTTTTT. The rearrangement uses TRBV27 and TRBJ2-2, with a weak D call TRBD1 (5 bases). The CDR3 length is 14 residues. Trimming removed 5 bases from V and 3 bases from J, with 10 bases in between. CDR1 is MNHEY, CDR2 SMNVEV, per germline (reference sequence).

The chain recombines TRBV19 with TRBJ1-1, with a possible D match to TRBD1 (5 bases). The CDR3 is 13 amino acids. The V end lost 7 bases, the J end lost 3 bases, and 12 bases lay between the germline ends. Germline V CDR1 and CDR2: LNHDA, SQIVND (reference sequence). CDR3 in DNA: TGTGCCAGTAATGAGGGGACCTACACTGAAGCTTTCTTT. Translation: CASNEGTYTEAFF.

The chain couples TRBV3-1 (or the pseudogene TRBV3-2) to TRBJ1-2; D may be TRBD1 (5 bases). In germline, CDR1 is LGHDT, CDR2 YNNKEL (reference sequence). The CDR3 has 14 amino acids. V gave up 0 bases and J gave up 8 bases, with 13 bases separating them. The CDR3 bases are TGTGCCAGCAGCCAAGACGCAGGGCCCAGGGGCTACACCTTC. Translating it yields CASSQDAGPRGYTF.

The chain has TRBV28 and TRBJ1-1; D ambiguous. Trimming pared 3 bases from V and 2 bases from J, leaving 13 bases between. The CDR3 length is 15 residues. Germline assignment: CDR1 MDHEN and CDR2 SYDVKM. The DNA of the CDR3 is TGTGCCAGCAGTTTCAACGACCTAGTAAACACTGAAGCTTTCTTT. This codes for CASSFNDLVNTEAFF. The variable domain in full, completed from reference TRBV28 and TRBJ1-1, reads DVKVTQSSRYLVKRTGEKVFLECVQDMDHENMFWYRQDPGLGLRLIYFSYDVKMKEKGDIPEGYSVSREKKERFSLILESASTNQTSMYLCASSFNDLVNTEAFFGQGTRLTVV.

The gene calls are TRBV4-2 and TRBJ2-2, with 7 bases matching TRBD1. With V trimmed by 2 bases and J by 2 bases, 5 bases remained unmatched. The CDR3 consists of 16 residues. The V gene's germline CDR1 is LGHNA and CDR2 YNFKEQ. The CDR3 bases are TGTGCCAGCAGCCAAATGGGGACAGATAACACCGGGGAGCTGTTTTTT. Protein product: CASSQMGTDNTGELFF.

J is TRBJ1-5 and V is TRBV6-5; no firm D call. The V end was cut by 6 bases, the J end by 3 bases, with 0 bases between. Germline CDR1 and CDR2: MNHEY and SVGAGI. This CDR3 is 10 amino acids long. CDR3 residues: CASSNQPQHF. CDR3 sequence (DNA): TGTGCCAGCAGCAATCAGCCCCAGCATTTT.

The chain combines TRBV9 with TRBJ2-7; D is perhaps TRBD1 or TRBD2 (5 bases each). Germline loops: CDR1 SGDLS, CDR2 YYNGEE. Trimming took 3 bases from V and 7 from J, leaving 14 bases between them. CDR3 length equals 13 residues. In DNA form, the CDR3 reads TGTGCCAGCAGCGGGCCGGGGCTGCGGGAGCAGTACTTC. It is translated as CASSGPGLREQYF.

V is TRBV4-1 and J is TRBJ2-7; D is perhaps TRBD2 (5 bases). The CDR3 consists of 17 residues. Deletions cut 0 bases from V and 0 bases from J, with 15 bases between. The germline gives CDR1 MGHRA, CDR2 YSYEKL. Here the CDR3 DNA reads TGCGCCAGCAGCCAAGAGTGGGTTACCGGGAACTCCTACGAGCAGTACTTC. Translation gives CASSQEWVTGNSYEQYF.

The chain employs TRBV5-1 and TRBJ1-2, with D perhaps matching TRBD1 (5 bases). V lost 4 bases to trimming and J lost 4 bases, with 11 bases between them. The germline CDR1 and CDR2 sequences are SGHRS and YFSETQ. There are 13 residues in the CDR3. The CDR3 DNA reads TGCGCCAGCAGCGTGACAGCGTTCTATGGCTACACCTTC. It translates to CASSVTAFYGYTF.

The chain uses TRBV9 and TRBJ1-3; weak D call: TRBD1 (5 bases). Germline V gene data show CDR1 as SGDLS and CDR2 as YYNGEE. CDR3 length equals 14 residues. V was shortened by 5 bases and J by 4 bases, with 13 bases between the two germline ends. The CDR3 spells CASSPTAPGNTIYF. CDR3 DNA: TGTGCCAGCAGTCCGACAGCGCCGGGAAACACCATATATTTT.

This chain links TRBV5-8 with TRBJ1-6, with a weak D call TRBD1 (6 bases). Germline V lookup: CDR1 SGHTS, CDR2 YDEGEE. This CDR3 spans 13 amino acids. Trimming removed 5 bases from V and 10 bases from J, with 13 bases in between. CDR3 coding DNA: TGTGCCAGCAGACTACAGGGATCGTCACCCCTCCACTTT. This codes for CASRLQGSSPLHF. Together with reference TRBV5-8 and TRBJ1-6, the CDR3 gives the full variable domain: EAGVTQSPTHLIKTRGQQATLRCSPISGHTSVYWYQQALGLGLQFLLWYDEGEERNRGNFPPRFSGRQFPNYSSELNVNALELEDSALYLCASRLQGSSPLHFGNGTRLTVT.

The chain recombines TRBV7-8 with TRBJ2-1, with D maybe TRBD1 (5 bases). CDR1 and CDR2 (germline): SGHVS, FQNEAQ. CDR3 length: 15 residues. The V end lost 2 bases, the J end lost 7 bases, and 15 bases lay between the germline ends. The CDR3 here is CASSLRLGKGNEQFF. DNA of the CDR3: TGTGCCAGCAGCTTAAGGTTAGGTAAGGGGAATGAGCAGTTCTTC.

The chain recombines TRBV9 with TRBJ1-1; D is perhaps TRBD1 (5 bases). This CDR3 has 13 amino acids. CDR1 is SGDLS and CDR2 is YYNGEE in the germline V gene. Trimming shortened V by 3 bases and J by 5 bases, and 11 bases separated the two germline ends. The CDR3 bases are TGTGCCAGCAGCGGAAGACAGCAGACTGAAGCTTTCTTT. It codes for CASSGRQQTEAFF. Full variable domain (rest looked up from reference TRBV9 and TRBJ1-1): DSGVTQTPKHLITATGQRVTLRCSPRSGDLSVYWYQQSLDQGLQFLIQYYNGEERAKGNILERFSAQQFPDLHSELNLSSLELGDSALYFCASSGRQQTEAFFGQGTRLTVV.

The CDR3 loop reads CASSVFDSYNEQFF. The CDR3 nucleotides are TGTGCCAGCAGCGTATTCGACAGCTACAATGAGCAGTTCTTC. The rearrangement links TRBV9 to TRBJ2-1; D is perhaps TRBD1 (5 bases). CDR1 and CDR2 (germline): SGDLS, YYNGEE. The V end lost 1 base, the J end lost 3 bases, and 8 bases lay between the germline ends. The length of the CDR3 is 14 residues.